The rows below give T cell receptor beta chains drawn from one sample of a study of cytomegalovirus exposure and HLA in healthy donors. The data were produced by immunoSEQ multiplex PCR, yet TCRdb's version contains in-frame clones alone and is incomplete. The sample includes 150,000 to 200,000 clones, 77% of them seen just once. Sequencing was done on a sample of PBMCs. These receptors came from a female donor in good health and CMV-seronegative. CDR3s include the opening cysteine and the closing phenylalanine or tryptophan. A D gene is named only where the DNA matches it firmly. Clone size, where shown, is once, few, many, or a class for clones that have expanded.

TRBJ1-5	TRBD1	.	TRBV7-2	TGTGCCAGCAGCTTAGTGGGGACAGGGATCAATCAGCCCCAGCATTTT	CASSLVGTGINQPQHF
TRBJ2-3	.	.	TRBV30	TGTGCCTGGAATTCGGGGAACACAGATACGCAGTATTTT	CAWNSGNTDTQYF
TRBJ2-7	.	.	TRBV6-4	TGTGCCACCGAAAAACGGTTTCCCTACGAGCAGTACTTC	CATEKRFPYEQYF
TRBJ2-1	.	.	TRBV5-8	TGTGCCAGCAGCTTGGTTTCAGGCCTAAAGGTCTCCTACAATGAGCAGTTCTTC	CASSLVSGLKVSYNEQFF
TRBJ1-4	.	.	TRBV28	TGTGCCAGCAGTTCGGGGGGTCATGAAAAACTGTTTTTT	CASSSGGHEKLFF
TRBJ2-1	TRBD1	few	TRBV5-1	TGCGCCAGCAGCTTGGCCGGACAGGGGGCAGATGAGCAGTTCTTC	CASSLAGQGADEQFF
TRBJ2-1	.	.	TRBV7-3	TGTGCCAGCAGCCCTAGGGGTGATAGAGGCAATGAGCAGTTCTTC	CASSPRGDRGNEQFF
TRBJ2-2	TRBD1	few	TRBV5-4	TGTGCCAGCAGCGCGGGACAGGGGACCGGGGAGCTGTTTTTT	CASSAGQGTGELFF
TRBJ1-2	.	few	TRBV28	TGTGCCAGCAGCGGGGATGGGCTCTATGGCTACACCTTC	CASSGDGLYGYTF
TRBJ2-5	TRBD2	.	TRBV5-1	TGCGCCAGCAGCATTAGGACTAGCGGGGGAGTGGAGACCCAGTACTTC	CASSIRTSGGVETQYF
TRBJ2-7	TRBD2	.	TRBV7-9	TGTGCCAGCAGCCCTGAGATCGGGGCGGGAGGAAGTTACGAGCAGTACTTC	CASSPEIGAGGSYEQYF
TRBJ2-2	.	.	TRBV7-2	TGTGCCAGCAGCTTAAGACTAACAACCGGGGAGCTGTTTTTT	CASSLRLTTGELFF
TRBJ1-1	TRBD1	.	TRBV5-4	TGTGCCAGCAGCTTGACAGGGGATACTGAAGCTTTCTTT	CASSLTGDTEAFF
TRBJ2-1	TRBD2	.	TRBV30	TGTGCCTTCGGTAGCGGGGGGGGTTACAATGAGCAGTTCTTC	CAFGSGGGYNEQFF
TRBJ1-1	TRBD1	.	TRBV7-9	TGTGCCAGCAGCTTCTCCGGGACAGGGAGGATGGGCACTGAAGCTTTCTTT	CASSFSGTGRMGTEAFF
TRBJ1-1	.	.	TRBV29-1	TGCAGCGTTGAAGGGGCCGGTTTGAACACTGAAGCTTTCTTT	CSVEGAGLNTEAFF
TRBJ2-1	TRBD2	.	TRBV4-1	TGCGCCAGCAGCGGGACTAGCGGTGTCTACAATGAGCAGTTCTTC	CASSGTSGVYNEQFF
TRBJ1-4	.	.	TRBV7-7	TGTGCCAGCAGCTCAACCCGGGGGGCTAATGAAAAACTGTTTTTT	CASSSTRGANEKLFF
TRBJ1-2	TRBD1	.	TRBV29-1	TGCAGCGTATTAGAGGGGGCTGGCTACACCTTC	CSVLEGAGYTF
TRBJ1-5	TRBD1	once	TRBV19	TGTGCCACCGCGGGACAGCGGGTCGAGCCCCAGCATTTT	CATAGQRVEPQHF
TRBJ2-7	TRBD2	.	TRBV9	TGTGCCAGCAGCGCCGGAGGGGGAGGCTTAGCGGGAGTCCCCTACGAGCAGTACTTC	CASSAGGGGLAGVPYEQYF
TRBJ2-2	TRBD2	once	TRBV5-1	TGCGCCAGCAGCTTTCGGGAGCTAGCGGGAGCGGGCACCGGGGAGCTGTTTTTT	CASSFRELAGAGTGELFF
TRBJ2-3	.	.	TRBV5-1	TGCGCCAGCAGCTTAATGATGGCCCCCACAGATACGCAGTATTTT	CASSLMMAPTDTQYF
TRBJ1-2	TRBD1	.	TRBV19	TGTGCCACCTACTACCGGGACAGGGGATATGGCTACACCTTC	CATYYRDRGYGYTF
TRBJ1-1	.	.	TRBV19	TGTGCCAGCAGTATTGGGGCCGGGGGGCCAGAAGCTTTCTTT	CASSIGAGGPEAFF
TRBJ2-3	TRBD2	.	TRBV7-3	TGTGCCAGCAGCCCCAGGACTAGCGGCACAGATACGCAGTATTTT	CASSPRTSGTDTQYF
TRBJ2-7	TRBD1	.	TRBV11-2	TGTGCCAGCAGCTTGGGACAGGCCGCCTACGAGCAGTACTTC	CASSLGQAAYEQYF
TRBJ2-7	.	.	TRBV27	TGTGCCAGCAGTTTATCGGCAGGGGAACTATCCTACGAGCAGTACTTC	CASSLSAGELSYEQYF
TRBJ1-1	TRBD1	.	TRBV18	TGTGCCAGCTCACCGGGGGGACAGGCTATCCTGAACATTGAAGCTTTCTTT	CASSPGGQAILNIEAFF
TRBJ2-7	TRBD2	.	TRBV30	TGTGCCTGGAGTGTATACAGGGGGCTTACTAGCGGGAGGAGATACGAGCAGTACTTC	CAWSVYRGLTSGRRYEQYF
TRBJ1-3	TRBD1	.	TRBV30	TGTGCCTGGAGTACGGGACAGGCTCGAAACACCATATATTTT	CAWSTGQARNTIYF
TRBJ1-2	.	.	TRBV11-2	TGTGCCAGCAGCTTAGATCGGAGGGGCTCTACCTATGGCTACACCTTC	CASSLDRRGSTYGYTF
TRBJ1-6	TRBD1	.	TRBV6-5	TGTGCCAGCAGTTACTCGCTCGGGACAGTAAATTCACCCCTCCACTTT	CASSYSLGTVNSPLHF
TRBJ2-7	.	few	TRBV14	TGTGCCAGCAGCCCGGGACTGGGGGGAGTCAAGCAGTACTTC	CASSPGLGGVKQYF
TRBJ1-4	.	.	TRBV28	TGTGCCAGCAGTTCTCCCCGACTGAAAACTAATGAAAAACTGTTTTTT	CASSSPRLKTNEKLFF
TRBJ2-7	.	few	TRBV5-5	TGTGCCAGCAGCTTGGTAATGGGCTCCTACGAGCAGTACTTC	CASSLVMGSYEQYF
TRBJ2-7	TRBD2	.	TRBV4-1	TGCGCCAGCAGCCAAGATTTATTTGGGCTAGCGGGGGGTTACGAGCAGTACTTC	CASSQDLFGLAGGYEQYF
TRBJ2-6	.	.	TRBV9	TGTGCCAGCAGCATCACAGGGAGTGGGGCCAACGTCCTGACTTTC	CASSITGSGANVLTF
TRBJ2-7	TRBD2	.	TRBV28	TGTGCCAGCAGTTCAGTTAGCGGGGGGACCTACGAGCAGTACTTC	CASSSVSGGTYEQYF
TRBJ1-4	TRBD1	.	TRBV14	TGTGCCAGCAGCCAAGCGTGGAGGGGGCGGAATGAAAAACTGTTTTTT	CASSQAWRGRNEKLFF
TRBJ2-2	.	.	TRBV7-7	TGTGCTAGCAGCTTGAGGGGGAAGAACACCGGGGAGCTGTTTTTT	CASSLRGKNTGELFF
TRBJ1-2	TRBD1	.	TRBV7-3	TGTGCCAGCAGCGCCCAAGGCGGGACAGGCCAACCGATCAAGGGCTACACCTTC	CASSAQGGTGQPIKGYTF
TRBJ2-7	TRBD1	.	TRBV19	TGTGCCAGTAGTGCCACCGGGACAGGGGGCTTGAGGAGCTACGAGCAGTACTTC	CASSATGTGGLRSYEQYF
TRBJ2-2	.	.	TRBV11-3	TGTGCCAGCAGCCGAGCTAGCAGTGCCGGGGAGCTGTTTTTT	CASSRASSAGELFF
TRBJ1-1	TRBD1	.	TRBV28	TGTGCCAGCAGTCCCCTTGGACAGGGCTTGAACACTGAAGCTTTCTTT	CASSPLGQGLNTEAFF
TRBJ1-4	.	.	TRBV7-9	TGTGCCAGCAGCATGGAGGGTGAAAAACTGTTTTTT	CASSMEGEKLFF
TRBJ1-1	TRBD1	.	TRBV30	TGTGCCTGGAGTGCGGACAGGGTGAACACTGAAGCTTTCTTT	CAWSADRVNTEAFF
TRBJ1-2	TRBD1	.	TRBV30	TGTGCCTTTGGGACAGGGGGTCCCTATGGCTACACCTTC	CAFGTGGPYGYTF
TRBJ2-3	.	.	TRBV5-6	TGTGCCAGCAGCTTCTCTGGCACAGATACGCAGTATTTT	CASSFSGTDTQYF
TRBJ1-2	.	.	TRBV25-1	TGTGCCAGCAGTGTCGCGGGGACGGGGAACTATGGCTACACCTTC	CASSVAGTGNYGYTF
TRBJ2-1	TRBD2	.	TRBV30	TGTGCCTGGAGTGTAAAAGCGGGGATAAATGAGCAGTTCTTC	CAWSVKAGINEQFF
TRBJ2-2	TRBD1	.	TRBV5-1	TGCGCCAGCAGCTCGGGGACAGCGAACACCGGGGAGCTGTTTTTT	CASSSGTANTGELFF
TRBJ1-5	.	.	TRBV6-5	TGTGCCAGCAGGGGGGGAGGGAACAATCAGCCCCAGCATTTT	CASRGGGNNQPQHF
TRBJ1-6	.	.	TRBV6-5	TGTGCCAGCAGTCCCTCGACAGGATTTAATTCACCCCTCCACTTT	CASSPSTGFNSPLHF
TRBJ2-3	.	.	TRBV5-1	TGCGCCAGCAGCTTGGGGCAGTACACAGATACGCAGTATTTT	CASSLGQYTDTQYF